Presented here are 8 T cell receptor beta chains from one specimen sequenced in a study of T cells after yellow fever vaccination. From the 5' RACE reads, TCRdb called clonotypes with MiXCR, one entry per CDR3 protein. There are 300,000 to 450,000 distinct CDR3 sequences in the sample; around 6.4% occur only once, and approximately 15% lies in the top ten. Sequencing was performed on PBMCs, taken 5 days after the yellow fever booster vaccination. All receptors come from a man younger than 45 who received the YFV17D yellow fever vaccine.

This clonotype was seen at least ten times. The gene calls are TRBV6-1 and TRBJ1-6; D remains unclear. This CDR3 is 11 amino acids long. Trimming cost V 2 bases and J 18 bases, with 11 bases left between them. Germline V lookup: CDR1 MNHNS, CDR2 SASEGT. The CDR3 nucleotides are TGTGCCAGCAGTGAATCAAGGTGGAACCACTTT. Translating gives CASSESRWNHF.

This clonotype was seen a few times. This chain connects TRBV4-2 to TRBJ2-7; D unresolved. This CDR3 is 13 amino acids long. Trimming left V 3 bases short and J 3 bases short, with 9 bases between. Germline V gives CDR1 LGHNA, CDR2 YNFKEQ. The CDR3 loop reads CASSHGRNYEQYF. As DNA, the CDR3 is TGTGCCAGCAGCCACGGCAGAAACTACGAGCAGTACTTC.

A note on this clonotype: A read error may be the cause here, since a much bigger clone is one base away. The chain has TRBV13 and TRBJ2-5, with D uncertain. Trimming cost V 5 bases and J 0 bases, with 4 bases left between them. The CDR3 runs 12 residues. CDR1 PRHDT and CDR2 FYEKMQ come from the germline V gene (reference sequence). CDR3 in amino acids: CASSENQETQYF. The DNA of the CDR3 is TGTGCCAGCAGCGAAAACCAAGAGACCCAGTACTTC.

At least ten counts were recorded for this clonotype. The CDR3 DNA sequence: TGCAGCGCCGCGACAGGGGCGAAGGGCGAGCAGTACTTC. Translated, it gives CSAATGAKGEQYF. This sequence joins TRBV29-1 and TRBJ2-7; TRBD1 matches 8 bases. Germline lookup yields CDR1 SQVTM and CDR2 ANQGSEA. The V gene end was trimmed by 7 bases and the J gene end by 6 bases; junction bases not matched to a gene: 11. This CDR3 has 13 amino acids.

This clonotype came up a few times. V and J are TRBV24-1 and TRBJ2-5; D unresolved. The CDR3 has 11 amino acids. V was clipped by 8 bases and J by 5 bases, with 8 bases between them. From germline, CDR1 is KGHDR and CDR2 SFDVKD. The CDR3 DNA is TGTGCCACCAAGGACGGGGAGACCCAGTACTTC. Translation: CATKDGETQYF.

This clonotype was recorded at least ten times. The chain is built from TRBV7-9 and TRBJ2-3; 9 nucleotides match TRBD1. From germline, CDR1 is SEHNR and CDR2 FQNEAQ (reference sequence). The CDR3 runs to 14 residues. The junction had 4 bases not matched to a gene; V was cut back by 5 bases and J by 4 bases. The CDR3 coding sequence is TGTGCCAGCAGCCCTGACAGGGGGGCAGATACGCAGTATTTT. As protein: CASSPDRGADTQYF.

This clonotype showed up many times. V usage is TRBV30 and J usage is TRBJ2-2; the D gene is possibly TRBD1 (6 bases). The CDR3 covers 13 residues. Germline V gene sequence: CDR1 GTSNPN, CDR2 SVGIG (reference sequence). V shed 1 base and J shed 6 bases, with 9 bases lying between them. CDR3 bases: TGTGCCTGGAGTGCCACAGGGTCCGGGGAGCTGTTTTTT. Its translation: CAWSATGSGELFF.

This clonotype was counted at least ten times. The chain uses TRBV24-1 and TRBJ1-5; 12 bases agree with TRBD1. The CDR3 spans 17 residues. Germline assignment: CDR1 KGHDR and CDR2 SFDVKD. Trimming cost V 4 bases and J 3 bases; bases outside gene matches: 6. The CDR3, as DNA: TGTGCCACCAGTGAGGCCGGGACAGGGGGCGTCAATCAGCCCCAGCATTTT. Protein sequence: CATSEAGTGGVNQPQHF.